The 23 T cell receptor beta chains listed next were all sequenced from one sample in a study of control samples from healthy donors and cancer patients. The data were produced by immunoSEQ multiplex PCR, yet TCRdb's version contains in-frame clones alone and is incomplete. Among 150,000 or so clones listed, 88% were seen once. Source material: blood. All receptors derive from a woman aged 25 to 39 in good health.

This clone was observed a single time. The rearrangement uses TRBV5-1 and TRBJ1-1; a possible D gene is TRBD1 (5 bases). The CDR3 sequence is 18 residues long. Germline CDR1 is SGHRS and CDR2 is YFSETQ. V was trimmed by 2 bases and J by 1 base, leaving 21 bases between them. The CDR3 bases are TGCGCCAGCAGCTTTCGTACAGGAGACGTAGGAAGGAACACTGAAGCTTTCTTT. Translation: CASSFRTGDVGRNTEAFF. Together with reference TRBV5-1 and TRBJ1-1, the CDR3 gives the full variable domain: KAGVTQTPRYLIKTRGQQVTLSCSPISGHRSVSWYQQTPGQGLQFLFEYFSETQRNKGNFPGRFSGRQFSNSRSEMNVSTLELGDSALYLCASSFRTGDVGRNTEAFFGQGTRLTVV.

The chain links TRBV9 to TRBJ2-1, with a weak D call TRBD1 (5 bases). Looked up from germline, CDR1 is SGDLS and CDR2 is YYNGEE. This CDR3 is built from 15 residues. V lost 6 bases and J lost 1, with 14 bases in between. The CDR3, as DNA: TGTGCCAGCACCCCAGGGTTCGAGTCCTACAATGAGCAGTTCTTC. Protein: CASTPGFESYNEQFF. The full variable domain, completed using reference TRBV9 and TRBJ2-1, is DSGVTQTPKHLITATGQRVTLRCSPRSGDLSVYWYQQSLDQGLQFLIQYYNGEERAKGNILERFSAQQFPDLHSELNLSSLELGDSALYFCASTPGFESYNEQFFGPGTRLTVL.

The rearrangement links TRBV11-2 to TRBJ1-3, with TRBD1 identical over 10 bases. The CDR3 loop spans 14 amino acids. In germline, CDR1 is SGHAT, CDR2 FQNNGV. Trimming cost V 3 bases and J 4 bases; bases outside gene matches: 0. The CDR3 sequence is CASSLGQGGNTIYF. The CDR3, as DNA: TGTGCCAGCAGCTTGGGACAGGGGGGAAACACCATATATTTT.

The J gene is TRBJ1-4, the V gene TRBV19; 10 bases map to TRBD1. The J segment lost 11 bases and the V segment lost 5 bases, leaving 14 bases of the junction unmatched. CDR3 length: 16 residues. The germline V gene has CDR1 LNHDA and CDR2 SQIVND (reference sequence). CDR3 DNA sequence: TGTGCCAGTAGTCCTGACAGGGGGCGGTTCCGGGGGAAACTGTTTTTT. Its translation is CASSPDRGRFRGKLFF.

This rearrangement joins TRBV28 to TRBJ2-5; 7 nucleotides align to TRBD1. The V gene's germline CDR1 is MDHEN and CDR2 SYDVKM. The CDR3 length is 15 residues. Trimming took 6 bases from V and 5 from J; bases not matched to a gene: 12. CDR3 protein: CASRPNPGQSETQYF. The CDR3 DNA follows: TGTGCCAGCAGGCCCAACCCGGGACAGTCGGAGACCCAGTACTTC.

The rearrangement links TRBV19 to TRBJ1-5; D is uncertain. CDR1 is LNHDA and CDR2 is SQIVND in the germline V gene (reference sequence). V gave up 7 bases and J gave up 3 bases, with 10 bases separating them. This CDR3 region has 13 residues. The chain's CDR3 is CASTGRYNQPQHF. CDR3 bases: TGTGCCAGTACGGGGAGATACAATCAGCCCCAGCATTTT.

The genes are TRBV30 and TRBJ1-6; unclear D gene. The CDR3 is 15 amino acids. The V end was cut by 5 bases, the J end by 6 bases, with 17 bases between. Germline V gives CDR1 GTSNPN, CDR2 SVGIG (reference sequence). The DNA of the CDR3 is TGTGCCTGGGCTAGTGAGATCGGATTTAATTCACCCCTCCACTTT. It yields the protein CAWASEIGFNSPLHF.

The chain couples TRBV30 to TRBJ2-5; 11 nucleotides line up with TRBD2. J gave up 1 base and V 1 base, and 2 bases lay outside the gene matches. The germline V gene encodes CDR1 GTSNPN and CDR2 SVGIG (reference sequence). The CDR3 consists of 15 residues. CDR3 sequence reads: CAWSASGGTQETQYF. For the CDR3, the DNA is TGTGCCTGGAGTGCTAGCGGGGGGACCCAAGAGACCCAGTACTTC.

V and J are TRBV12-5 and TRBJ1-2, with 10 nucleotides matching TRBD1. The CDR3 has 18 residues. The germline V gene encodes CDR1 LGHNT and CDR2 FRNRAP. V trimming: 1 base; J trimming: 6 bases; junction bases outside the gene matches: 14. The CDR3: CASGLDRPLRDRGHGYTF. The CDR3 DNA follows: TGTGCTAGTGGTTTGGACCGACCCCTCCGGGACAGGGGACATGGCTACACCTTC.

The chain carries TRBV6-5 and TRBJ2-1, with 8 bases identical to TRBD2. With 6 bases clipped from V and 5 bases from J, the junction kept 3 bases outside the gene matches. This CDR3 is built from 13 residues. Germline assignment: CDR1 MNHEY and CDR2 SVGAGI. The CDR3 region is CASSLGLDNEQFF. The CDR3 DNA sequence: TGTGCCAGCAGCCTGGGACTAGACAATGAGCAGTTCTTC.

This chain uses TRBV5-1 with TRBJ2-3; TRBD2 agrees at 8 bases. Unmatched junction bases numbered 1, after V lost 4 bases and J lost 3 bases. CDR1 and CDR2 from the germline V gene are SGHRS and YFSETQ. This CDR3 has 13 amino acids. The CDR3 reads CASSSGSTDTQYF. CDR3 in DNA: TGCGCCAGCAGCAGCGGGAGTACAGATACGCAGTATTTT.

This clone was seen only a few times. The chain has TRBV3-1 (or the pseudogene TRBV3-2) and TRBJ1-2, with D uncertain. Looked up from germline, CDR1 is LGHDT and CDR2 is YNNKEL (reference sequence). The CDR3 runs to 15 residues. V gave up 0 bases and J gave up 7 bases, with 15 bases separating them. Written as DNA, the CDR3 is TGTGCCAGCAGCCAAGACTTGGGCTCAGGCCGTGGCTACACCTTC. It translates to CASSQDLGSGRGYTF.

The rearrangement joins TRBV25-1 to TRBJ2-5; TRBD2 aligns across 8 bases. V gave up 8 bases and J gave up 4 bases; unmatched junction bases: 6. The V gene's germline CDR1 is MGHDK and CDR2 SYGVNS. The CDR3 length is 13 residues. CDR3 protein: CASSIAGLETQYF. The CDR3 bases are TGTGCCAGCTCAATAGCGGGGTTAGAGACCCAGTACTTC.

In this sample, this clone turned up once. The chain recombines TRBV29-1 with TRBJ2-5; D assignment may be TRBD1 or TRBD2 (6 bases each). The V gene lost 4 bases and the J gene lost 2 bases, with 17 bases spanning the gap. This CDR3 comprises 15 residues. The germline V gene encodes CDR1 SQVTM and CDR2 ANQGSEA. DNA for the CDR3: TGCAGCGTTGGGGGGGCAGTCGTGGTACAAGAGACCCAGTACTTC. This codes for CSVGGAVVVQETQYF.

The chain has TRBV29-1 and TRBJ2-3; D not resolved. The CDR3 is 15 amino acids. V gave up 1 base and J gave up 0 bases, with 11 bases separating them. Germline assignment: CDR1 SQVTM and CDR2 ANQGSEA. CDR3 DNA sequence: TGCAGCGTTGAAGGACCTGAGAAGAGCACAGATACGCAGTATTTT. It is translated as CSVEGPEKSTDTQYF.

This chain links TRBV7-9 with TRBJ2-7; TRBD2 matches 7 bases. Germline CDR1 SEHNR, CDR2 FQNEAQ (reference sequence). Trimming removed 6 bases from V and 2 bases from J; junction bases left unmatched: 16. The CDR3 sequence is 17 residues long. The DNA of the CDR3 is TGTGCCAGCAGACTTCATAACGATGGCGGGGGTCCCTACGAGCAGTACGTC. Amino acid sequence: CASRLHNDGGGPYEQYV.

This chain joins TRBV7-2 and TRBJ2-1; 7 bases are a match to TRBD2. Germline lookup yields CDR1 SGHTA and CDR2 FQGNSA. The V segment lost 2 bases and the J segment 7 bases; nucleotides outside the gene matches: 8. CDR3 size: 15 residues. The CDR3 is CASSLRAGESNEQFF. CDR3 nucleotides: TGTGCCAGCAGCTTACGGGCGGGAGAAAGTAATGAGCAGTTCTTC.

The V and J genes are TRBV11-2 and TRBJ1-2, with D perhaps matching TRBD1 (5 bases). Trimming shortened V by 7 bases and J by 2 bases, and 23 bases separated the two germline ends. The CDR3 is 17 residues long. Germline assignment: CDR1 SGHAT and CDR2 FQNNGV. This chain's CDR3 is CASTEWGRESPNYGYTF. The CDR3 coding sequence is TGTGCCAGCACCGAATGGGGCAGGGAGTCTCCAAACTATGGCTACACCTTC.

The chain carries TRBV6-5 and TRBJ1-2, with D unresolved. V was shortened by 7 bases and J by 3 bases, with 15 bases between the two germline ends. This CDR3 comprises 14 residues. The germline V gene encodes CDR1 MNHEY and CDR2 SVGAGI. The CDR3 region has the DNA TGTGCCAGCACTAAGGAAGCAGCCTACTATGGCTACACCTTC. Amino acid sequence: CASTKEAAYYGYTF.

The DNA for the CDR3 is TGTGCCAGCAGCTTCGGGACAGGGAACGAAGAGACCCAGTACTTC. This sequence encodes CASSFGTGNEETQYF. V usage is TRBV13 and J usage is TRBJ2-5; 9 bases align to TRBD1. The CDR3 is 15 residues long. Germline CDR1 and CDR2: PRHDT and FYEKMQ (reference sequence). The V gene end was trimmed by 3 bases and the J gene end by 3 bases; junction bases not matched to a gene: 5. Combining the CDR3 with reference TRBV13 and TRBJ2-5 gives the whole variable domain AAGVIQSPRHLIKEKRETATLKCYPIPRHDTVYWYQQGPGQDPQFLISFYEKMQSDKGSIPDRFSAQQFSDYHSELNMSSLELGDSALYFCASSFGTGNEETQYFGPGTRLLVL.

The rearrangement uses TRBV6-5 and TRBJ2-2; D remains unclear. With 8 bases removed from V and 1 base from J, the gap between germline ends came to 14 bases. Germline loops: CDR1 MNHEY, CDR2 SVGAGI. This CDR3 spans 15 amino acids. CDR3 bases: TGTGCCAGCCTCTTTTCAAACAGGAACACCGGGGAGCTGTTTTTT. This translates into CASLFSNRNTGELFF.

This clone has a count of ten or more. The rearrangement links TRBV6-5 to TRBJ1-1; maybe TRBD1 (6 bases). The CDR3 runs 15 residues. V was shortened by 2 bases and J by 1 base, with 11 bases between the two germline ends. The V gene's germline CDR1 is MNHEY and CDR2 SVGAGI. The CDR3 DNA follows: TGTGCCAGCAGTTACGGGTCGGGACAGAACACTGAAGCTTTCTTT. Encoded protein: CASSYGSGQNTEAFF.

The sample holds one count of this clone. The chain combines TRBV3-1 (or the pseudogene TRBV3-2) with TRBJ2-2; D possibly uses TRBD1 or TRBD2 (5 bases each). This CDR3 has 15 amino acids. Germline CDR1 reads LGHDT; CDR2 reads YNNKEL (reference sequence). V was shortened by 4 bases and J by 4 bases, with 13 bases between the two germline ends. CDR3 sequence reads: CASSPWTGATGELFF. The CDR3 coding sequence is TGTGCCAGCAGCCCCTGGACTGGGGCCACCGGGGAGCTGTTTTTT.